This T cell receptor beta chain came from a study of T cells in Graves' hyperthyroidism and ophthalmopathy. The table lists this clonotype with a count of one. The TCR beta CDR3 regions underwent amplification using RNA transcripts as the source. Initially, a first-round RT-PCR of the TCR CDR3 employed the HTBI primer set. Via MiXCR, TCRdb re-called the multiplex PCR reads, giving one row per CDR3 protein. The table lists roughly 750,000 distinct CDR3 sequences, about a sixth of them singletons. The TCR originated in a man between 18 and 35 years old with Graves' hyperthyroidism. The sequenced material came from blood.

CDR3 bases: TGTGCCAGCAGCGACCAACTTGACCGGCGACAGGGTACAGATACGCAGTATTTT. It codes for CASSDQLDRRQGTDTQYF. The chain uses TRBV6-1 and TRBJ2-3; TRBD1 aligns across 7 bases. In germline, CDR1 is MNHNS, CDR2 SASEGT. There are 18 residues in the CDR3. Losses at the gene ends were 6 bases for V and 3 bases for J; bases not matched to a gene: 18.